This TCR beta chain was captured by sequencing in a study of T cells after yellow fever vaccination (dated by TCRdb to between 2018 and 2021). About the investigation overall: Memory subsets (EM, EMRA, CM and Tscm) were sorted on a BD FACS Aria III using CD3, CD45RA, CCR7 and CD95 staining. The SMART-Seq v4 Ultra Low Input RNA kit was used to prepare libraries from fractions with low cell numbers. Two healthy male donors, one aged 18 to 30 and one aged 30 to 40 years, made up the cohort. To track T-cell clones before and after primary and booster YFV17D yellow fever vaccination, bulk TCR alpha and beta repertoires were sequenced longitudinally. Memory subsets were sorted on days 0, 15 and 45 and at 18 months after primary vaccination, and on days 0, 15 and 45 after the 30-year booster. Bulk PBMC replicates and cell subsets were isolated from blood drawn at multiple timepoints before and after both primary and secondary immunization.

CDR1 and CDR2, looked up from the germline V gene (reference sequence), are LGHDT and YNNKEL. From cysteine to phenylalanine, the CDR3 is 17 amino acids long. Only the CDR3 region is kept as DNA, spanning 51 bases read in frame from base 1. V drops 0 bases and J drops 6 bases, leaving 18 bases in between. This clonotype appeared many times. Per-base qualities were not stored, and no clone one base away is much larger. The intended sense of this specimen's treatment or condition label: live attenuated yellow fever vaccine strain. A standard Ficoll-Paque protocol was used to isolate PBMCs from peripheral blood. RNA from sorted memory subsets was extracted with the RNeasy Micro Kit. Sequencing used an Illumina NovaSeq 6000. Synthesis of TCR cDNA relied on 5'RACE template switching, a step that introduced a universal primer site along with unique molecular identifiers. Priming for cDNA synthesis came from both the TCR alpha and TCR beta constant segments. Two PCR steps were used to amplify libraries, with sample barcodes and sequencing adapters being added in the second step. Sequencing of libraries was done on Illumina HiSeq 2500 (2x100 bp) or NovaSeq (2x150 bp). Per the authors' processing: MIGEC was used to demultiplex reads and collapse the reads into UMI consensus sequences, and MiXCR was used for V(D)J alignment. Vaccine-responding clonotypes were defined with edgeR using replicate PBMC samples, requiring FDR below 0.01 and a log2 fold change above 5 up to day 15. CD4 or CD8 identity was assigned to each bulk clonotype according to whether the clonotype was present at higher abundance in the sequenced CD4 repertoire or the sequenced CD8 repertoire. Clonotype frequencies in memory subsets were weighted by FACS-sorted cell numbers to estimate each clone's distribution across memory phenotypes. TCRdb reprocessed the public reads (quality trimming at Q25 with fastp, clone calling with MiXCR) and kept in-frame beta chains. Duplicate CDR3 protein sequences are folded into a single record with the most common DNA and genes. These V and J calls derive from TCRdb rather than the authors' analysis. In this sample the table shows about 14,000 distinct CDR3 sequences, about 7.1% of which occur a single time. The biggest ten clones account for 1.6% of the sample.

The investigation overall reported the following: Computational filtering was required because FACS-sorted repertoires could contain abundant contaminating clonotypes from the bulk population. In the sorted memory subsets on day 0, nearly all vaccine-responding clonotypes were below the level of detection. The study included only two donors, which limits how far the findings can be generalized. A small fraction of clonotypes showed up in both the CD4 and CD8 compartments, probably as a result of convergent recombination. Most clones expanded after primary vaccination (almost 98% of CD4 and 88% of CD8) were re-detected after the booster, suggesting that broad memory maintenance occurred. The secondary T-cell response was found to be weaker but faster than the primary response, with a peak reached on day 5 rather than on day 15.

The rearrangement combines TRBV3-1 with TRBJ2-4; TRBD2 could be the D gene, as 7 bases match. This specimen consisted of PBMCs, either bulk or a sorted T-cell subset (CD4+, CD8+, memory, or dextramer-sorted; not recorded which), obtained on the day of the yellow fever booster vaccination. This TCR came from a man between 18 and 29 years old who received the YFV17D yellow fever vaccine. The sequenced DNA: TGTGCCAGCAGCCAAGACCCCGGAGGGGGGGGAATAAACATTCAGTACTTC. It translates to CASSQDPGGGGINIQYF.